Listed below are T cell receptor beta chains from one sample, sequenced in a study of CD8+ T cells in alopecia areata. TCRdb's table, derived via immunoSEQ multiplex PCR, lists solely in-frame clones and lacks some. The sample records 150,000 to 200,000 clones, 64% being singletons. The specimen comprised CD4+ T cells sorted from blood, sampled at approximately week 50, from a patient treated with tofacitinib. The receptors derive from a human donor with alopecia areata. Each CDR3 is given with its conserved first and last residue. D genes are given only for firm matches. Clone size is shown for a subset of rows, as once, few, many or a class of expanded clone.

abundance	v_gene	j_gene	d_gene	CDR3aa	CDR3nt
once	TRBV29-1	TRBJ1-1	.	CSVGNGGNTEAFF	TGCAGCGTGGGGAATGGGGGGAACACTGAAGCTTTCTTT
few	TRBV19	TRBJ1-1	.	CASRTTARAMNTEAFF	TGTGCCAGTAGAACAACAGCCCGCGCCATGAACACTGAAGCTTTCTTT
few	TRBV10-3	TRBJ2-1	.	CAISAAGGNEQFF	TGTGCCATCAGTGCTGCCGGGGGCAATGAGCAGTTCTTC
.	TRBV29-1	TRBJ2-7	TRBD1	CSVGPRQGVYEQYF	TGCAGCGTGGGGCCCCGCCAGGGGGTCTACGAGCAGTACTTC
.	TRBV13	TRBJ2-7	.	CASSTPGHKYF	TGTGCCAGCAGCACACCGGGACATAAGTACTTC
.	TRBV29-1	TRBJ2-3	.	CSALPTRDTQYF	TGCAGCGCACTACCGACGCGCGATACGCAGTATTTT
.	TRBV20-1	TRBJ1-2	.	CSARIAGGYTF	TGCAGTGCTAGAATTGCGGGCGGCTACACCTTC
.	TRBV10-3	TRBJ2-5	.	CAISQTDSSQETQYF	TGTGCCATCAGTCAAACGGACAGTTCCCAAGAGACCCAGTACTTC
.	TRBV27	TRBJ2-7	TRBD1	CASSLDRAVYEQYF	TGTGCCAGCAGCCTTGACAGGGCAGTATACGAGCAGTACTTC
few	TRBV15	TRBJ1-2	.	CATSRDSAGNYGYTF	TGTGCCACCAGCAGAGATTCGGCAGGGAACTATGGCTACACCTTC
.	TRBV29-1	TRBJ2-7	.	CSVDTAYEQYF	TGCAGCGTTGATACCGCCTACGAGCAGTACTTC
once	TRBV5-1	TRBJ2-2	TRBD2	CASSLKTSGNTGELFF	TGCGCCAGCAGCCTAAAGACTAGCGGGAACACCGGGGAGCTGTTTTTT
once	TRBV7-8	TRBJ2-1	TRBD1	CASSLSTGGYNEQFF	TGTGCCAGCAGCTTATCAACAGGGGGCTACAATGAGCAGTTCTTC
.	TRBV13	TRBJ1-1	.	CASSFRGTEAFF	TGTGCCAGCAGCTTCCGGGGGACTGAAGCTTTCTTT
.	TRBV29-1	TRBJ2-3	.	CSSRTVTDTQYF	TGCAGCTCCCGGACGGTCACAGATACGCAGTATTTT
.	TRBV10-3	TRBJ2-1	.	CAISEYDEQFF	TGTGCCATCAGTGAGTATGATGAGCAGTTCTTC
.	TRBV30	TRBJ1-2	.	CAGGLPGDYGYTF	TGTGCCGGGGGGTTACCAGGAGACTATGGCTACACCTTC
.	TRBV7-2	TRBJ2-7	.	CASSFTTAYEQYF	TGTGCCAGCAGCTTTACCACAGCCTACGAGCAGTACTTC
.	TRBV20-1	TRBJ1-2	TRBD1	CSATDRAGYTF	TGCAGTGCCACTGACAGGGCTGGCTACACCTTC
once	TRBV14	TRBJ2-4	TRBD1	CASSQTDRGNIQYF	TGTGCCAGCAGCCAGACGGACAGGGGCAACATTCAGTACTTC
.	TRBV4-3	TRBJ2-7	TRBD2	CASSELAGGTYEQYF	TGCGCCAGCAGCGAACTAGCGGGGGGAACCTACGAGCAGTACTTC
.	TRBV14	TRBJ2-5	.	CASSQDGVETQYF	TGTGCCAGCAGCCAAGATGGGGTCGAGACCCAGTACTTC
.	TRBV29-1	TRBJ1-2	.	CSVGGDSNYGYTF	TGCAGCGTTGGAGGAGATTCTAACTATGGCTACACCTTC
few	TRBV18	TRBJ2-1	.	CASSRGGADEQFF	TGTGCCAGCTCAAGAGGGGGGGCCGATGAGCAGTTCTTC
.	TRBV25-1	TRBJ2-7	.	CASSESWARGQYF	TGTGCCAGCAGTGAATCCTGGGCCCGAGGGCAGTACTTC
.	TRBV30	TRBJ2-2	.	CACIIATGELFF	TGTGCCTGCATTATAGCTACCGGGGAGCTGTTTTTT
.	TRBV6-6	TRBJ2-3	TRBD1	CASRHPGQSPDTQYF	TGTGCCAGCAGACACCCGGGACAGAGCCCAGATACGCAGTATTTT
.	TRBV28	TRBJ1-5	.	CASRSHSNQPQHF	TGTGCCAGCCGTAGCCATAGCAATCAGCCCCAGCATTTT
many	TRBV7-8	TRBJ2-5	.	CASSLGSSKETQYF	TGTGCCAGCAGCTTAGGGAGTTCCAAAGAGACCCAGTACTTC
.	TRBV30	TRBJ1-1	.	CAWKGLGNTEAFF	TGTGCCTGGAAGGGCCTCGGGAACACTGAAGCTTTCTTT
.	TRBV30	TRBJ1-4	.	CAWSDFEKLFF	TGTGCCTGGAGCGACTTTGAAAAACTGTTTTTT
.	TRBV5-1	TRBJ2-1	.	CASSLDEGPGVKQFF	TGCGCCAGCAGCTTGGATGAGGGGCCGGGAGTTAAGCAGTTCTTC
few	TRBV11-1	TRBJ2-2	.	CASSLANTGELFF	TGTGCCAGCAGCTTAGCGAACACCGGGGAGCTGTTTTTT